These T cell receptor beta chains were read from a single sample in a study of T cells after yellow fever vaccination. In TCRdb, the 5' RACE reads were re-called with MiXCR into one record per CDR3 protein. The sample shows some 500,000 distinct CDR3 sequences, around an eighth of them seen only once. Sequences were derived from PBMCs, sampled on the day of the yellow fever booster vaccination. The receptors were sampled from a man aged 30 to 39 who received the YFV17D yellow fever vaccine. Each CDR3 is given with its conserved first and last residue. A D gene is named only where the DNA matches it firmly. Size is stated for part of the rows, as once, few or many counts, or as a class when the clone is expanded.

D gene | J gene | V gene | clone size | CDR3 DNA | CDR3 protein
. | TRBJ1-1 | TRBV5-1 | few | TGCGCCAGCAGCTTGATCGGGGAAGGAGGTGAAGCTTTCTTT | CASSLIGEGGEAFF
. | TRBJ2-5 | TRBV7-2 | many | TGTGCCAGCAGCCTTCAAGCAGGAGAGGCAGAGACCCAGTACTTC | CASSLQAGEAETQYF
TRBD2 | TRBJ2-5 | TRBV12-3/TRBV12-4 | few | TGTGCCAGCAGACGCGGACTAGCGGGAGGTGGAGAGACCCAGTACTTC | CASRRGLAGGGETQYF
. | TRBJ2-1 | TRBV6-2/TRBV6-3 | few | TGTGCCAGCAGTTACCAGGAGGGCTCCTACAATGAGCAGTTCTTC | CASSYQEGSYNEQFF
TRBD2 | TRBJ2-1 | TRBV29-1 | . | TGCAGCGTGTACTCCGGACTAGCGGGGTCCTACAATGAGCAGTTCTTC | CSVYSGLAGSYNEQFF
. | TRBJ2-6 | TRBV12-3/TRBV12-4 | few | TGTGCCAGCAGCCCTAAGGGGTCTGGGGCCAACGTCCTGACTTTC | CASSPKGSGANVLTF
TRBD2 | TRBJ2-1 | TRBV12-3/TRBV12-4 | few | TGTGCCAGCAACCGAGCGGGAGGAGCCTACAATGAGCAGTTCTTC | CASNRAGGAYNEQFF
TRBD2 | TRBJ2-1 | TRBV20-1 | few | TGCAGTGCTAGAGGTCAGGGCAGGGCGCTGACTAGCGGGAGCAATGAGCAGTTCTTC | CSARGQGRALTSGSNEQFF
. | TRBJ2-5 | TRBV5-6 | few | TGTGCCAGCAGCTTGGTAGCGGTTGACGAGACCCAGTACTTC | CASSLVAVDETQYF
TRBD1 | TRBJ2-7 | TRBV20-1 | few | TGCAGTGCTGGGTACAGGGGCGAGCAGTACTTC | CSAGYRGEQYF
TRBD2 | TRBJ2-1 | TRBV20-1 | few | TGCAGTGCCAGCCTGAGCGGGAGGGCCAGAAATGAGCAGTTCTTC | CSASLSGRARNEQFF
TRBD1 | TRBJ2-3 | TRBV28 | . | TGTGCCAGCAGTTCTACAGGGGCTGTTGTCAATACAGATACGCAGTATTTT | CASSSTGAVVNTDTQYF
. | TRBJ2-7 | TRBV7-9 | . | TGTGCCAGCAGCGATGCGGCCTACGAGCAGTACTTC | CASSDAAYEQYF
TRBD2 | TRBJ2-3 | TRBV7-9 | . | TGTGCCAGCAGCAGAACTAGCGGGAGGGCCTCGATGCAGTATTTT | CASSRTSGRASMQYF
. | TRBJ2-7 | TRBV18 | . | TGTGCCAGCTCACCGGTGTACAGATACGAGCAGTACTTC | CASSPVYRYEQYF
. | TRBJ1-1 | TRBV2 | many | TGTGCCAGCAGACCTAGAGGCCAACGGATTATGAACACTGAAGCTTTCTTT | CASRPRGQRIMNTEAFF
. | TRBJ2-6 | TRBV4-3 | . | TGCGCCAGCAGCCAAGTTTCACAGCTTGGGTCTGGGGCCAACGTCCTGACTTTC | CASSQVSQLGSGANVLTF
. | TRBJ2-3 | TRBV29-1 | . | TGCAGCGTTGAAAAGGGAGATACGCAGTATTTT | CSVEKGDTQYF
. | TRBJ2-1 | TRBV20-1 | once | TGCAGTGCGTCCGGGGGCTTCAATGAGCAGTTCTTC | CSASGGFNEQFF
. | TRBJ2-5 | TRBV7-2 | once | TGTGCCACTGCAGAGGTGGAGACCCAGTACTTC | CATAEVETQYF
. | TRBJ1-1 | TRBV21-1 | many | TGTGCCAGCAGCAAAGGTGTTAAAACAGGGGAGAAGACTGAAGCTTTCTTT | CASSKGVKTGEKTEAFF
. | TRBJ1-2 | TRBV5-1 | . | TGCGCCAGCAGCGTAAACAGGGATTATGGCTACACCTTC | CASSVNRDYGYTF
. | TRBJ2-1 | TRBV7-2 | few | TGTGCCATCCCGCGGTCTTCGTTCTACAATGAGCAGTTCTTC | CAIPRSSFYNEQFF
TRBD2 | TRBJ2-4 | TRBV19 | few | TGTGCCAGTAGTATGGGGGGGGCCAAAAACATTCAGTACTTC | CASSMGGAKNIQYF
. | TRBJ2-1 | TRBV11-2 | . | TGTGCCAGCAGCTCCAATCCGTCCACCTACAATGAGCAGTTCTTC | CASSSNPSTYNEQFF
TRBD2 | TRBJ2-1 | TRBV20-1 | . | TGCTGTGCTAGAGATCTAGGGACTAGCGGGAGAACTGAGCAGTTCTTC | CCARDLGTSGRTEQFF
. | TRBJ2-7 | TRBV20-1 | . | TGCAGTGCTAGACAACAGGGAGGGGGGCAGTACTTC | CSARQQGGGQYF